This TCR beta chain was sequenced in a study of CD8 T cells in ankylosing spondylitis. Trimming removed 4 bases at V and 0 bases at J, with 12 bases between. Germline CDR1 is KGHSH and CDR2 is LQKENI. This CDR3 spans 15 amino acids. TCRdb re-called the 5' RACE reads through MiXCR, storing one row per CDR3 protein. The sample has 250,000 to 350,000 distinct CDR3 sequences, 15% to 25% seen once. Ten or more counts support this clonotype. Sequencing input: blood, either unsorted or a sorted T cell fraction (not recorded which). The J gene is TRBJ1-1, the V gene TRBV18, with D tentatively TRBD1 (5 bases). The sequence derives from a male donor with ankylosing spondylitis or in good health (not recorded which). CDR3 sequence (DNA): TGTGCCAGCTCACTCGACAGCCTCATGAACACTGAAGCTTTCTTT. As protein: CASSLDSLMNTEAFF.